What follows are 22 T cell receptor beta chains derived from one specimen sequenced in a study of control samples from healthy donors and cancer patients. The table came from immunoSEQ multiplex PCR; TCRdb's copy has only in-frame clones and leaves some out. The sample shows about 86,000 clones, just over 90% of them seen only once. The sequencing input was blood. These receptors originate from a woman in her 30s in good health.

This clone showed up just once. The chain uses TRBV28 and TRBJ2-3; D might be TRBD1 or TRBD2, each matching 7 bases. V was shortened by 6 bases and J by 6 bases, with 19 bases between the two germline ends. There are 15 residues in the CDR3. Germline V gives CDR1 MDHEN, CDR2 SYDVKM. CDR3 DNA: TGTGCCAGCAGGTGGGAGGGGGCGATCGCCGATACGCAGTATTTT. This translates into CASRWEGAIADTQYF. Filled out from reference TRBV28 and TRBJ2-3, the complete variable domain reads DVKVTQSSRYLVKRTGEKVFLECVQDMDHENMFWYRQDPGLGLRLIYFSYDVKMKEKGDIPEGYSVSREKKERFSLILESASTNQTSMYLCASRWEGAIADTQYFGPGTRLTVL.

CDR3 nucleotides: TGTGCCAGCAGCACGGGACTAGCGGGCAGCGAGCAGTTCTTC. Translation gives CASSTGLAGSEQFF. The V call is TRBV5-6, the J call TRBJ2-1; 12 bases fit TRBD2. Losses at the gene ends were 4 bases for V and 10 bases for J; bases not matched to a gene: 6. CDR1 and CDR2 from the germline V gene are SGHDT and YYEEEE. The length of the CDR3 is 14 residues. The full variable domain, its missing parts supplied by reference TRBV5-6 and TRBJ2-1, is DAGVTQSPTHLIKTRGQQVTLRCSPKSGHDTVSWYQQALGQGPQFIFQYYEEEERQRGNFPDRFSGHQFPNYSSELNVNALLLGDSALYLCASSTGLAGSEQFFGPGTRLTVL.

The chain combines TRBV30 with TRBJ2-6; D is unresolved. The CDR3 loop spans 16 amino acids. The V end was cut by 4 bases, the J end by 2 bases, with 15 bases between. Germline CDR1 is GTSNPN and CDR2 is SVGIG (reference sequence). As DNA, the CDR3 is TGTGCCTGGACGTTGCCCGGAGTCCCTGGGGCCAACGTCCTGACTTTC. Protein sequence: CAWTLPGVPGANVLTF. Complete variable domain (other parts from reference TRBV30 and TRBJ2-6): SQTIHQWPATLVQPVGSPLSLECTVEGTSNPNLYWYRQAAGRGLQLLFYSVGIGQISSEVPQNLSASRPQDRQFILSSKKLLLSDSGFYLCAWTLPGVPGANVLTFGAGSRLTVL.

The J gene is TRBJ1-5, the V gene TRBV12-3 or TRBV12-4; TRBD1 is a possible D gene (5 bases). Trimming took off 3 bases at V and 6 bases at J, with 9 bases between the two ends. The CDR3 consists of 13 residues. CDR3 protein: CASSFRGGQPQHF. The CDR3 DNA reads TGTGCCAGCAGTTTCCGGGGCGGTCAGCCCCAGCATTTT.

The chain carries TRBV7-6 and TRBJ2-5; D remains ambiguous. Germline CDR1 is SGHVS and CDR2 is FNYEAQ. Trimming cost V 1 base and J 5 bases, with 17 bases left between them. CDR3 length: 16 residues. CDR3 in amino acids: CASSLVDQYREETQYF. The CDR3 DNA reads as TGTGCCAGCAGCTTAGTTGACCAATACCGAGAGGAGACCCAGTACTTC.

The V call is TRBV7-8, the J call TRBJ2-1; 9 bases are a match to TRBD1. Losses at the gene ends were 4 bases for V and 7 bases for J; bases not matched to a gene: 11. The germline CDR1 and CDR2 sequences are SGHVS and FQNEAQ. The CDR3 spans 16 residues. The CDR3 DNA reads TGTGCCAGCAGCTCCCATCCGGGACAGGGAGTTAATGAGCAGTTCTTC. Translated: CASSSHPGQGVNEQFF.

CDR3 loop: CASSLVLREQTQYF. In nucleotides, the CDR3 is TGTGCCAGCAGCTTGGTTCTTAGGGAACAGACCCAGTACTTC. The chain employs TRBV5-6 and TRBJ2-5; D is unresolved. The V end was cut by 0 bases, the J end by 6 bases, with 12 bases between. The length of the CDR3 is 14 residues. CDR1 is SGHDT, CDR2 YYEEEE, per germline.

The genes are TRBV10-1 and TRBJ1-3, with 7 bases fitting TRBD1. The CDR3 runs 19 residues. The J segment lost 0 bases and the V segment lost 6 bases, leaving 17 bases of the junction unmatched. Germline CDR1 WNHNN, CDR2 SYGVQD (reference sequence). The chain's CDR3 is CASRQTTGEARSSGNTIYF. The CDR3 coding sequence is TGCGCCAGCAGACAAACTACAGGGGAAGCCCGAAGCTCTGGAAACACCATATATTTT.

The rearrangement joins TRBV24-1 to TRBJ2-3, with D tentatively TRBD2 (6 bases). This CDR3 contains 15 residues. Germline CDR1 reads KGHDR; CDR2 reads SFDVKD. V dropped 1 base and J dropped 4 bases, with 11 bases sitting between them. In nucleotides, the CDR3 is TGTGCCACCAGTGATTTAAGGACTATTCCAGATACGCAGTATTTT. Translated: CATSDLRTIPDTQYF.

The J gene is TRBJ2-2, the V gene TRBV11-3; a weak D match, TRBD1 (6 bases). The CDR3 totals 13 residues. The germline CDR1 and CDR2 sequences are SGHNT and YENEEA. Trimming shortened V by 5 bases and J by 6 bases, and 10 bases separated the two germline ends. CDR3 in DNA: TGTGCCAGCAGCAACAGGGTGTCCGGGGAGCTGTTTTTT. This codes for CASSNRVSGELFF.

The gene calls are TRBV4-2 and TRBJ2-5; 11 bases are a match to TRBD2. Unmatched junction bases numbered 15, after V lost 2 bases and J lost 7 bases. Germline V gene data show CDR1 as LGHNA and CDR2 as YNFKEQ. CDR3 length equals 18 residues. The CDR3 sequence: CASSQSGSGGAFRGTQYF. The CDR3 DNA is TGTGCCAGCAGCCAAAGTGGTAGCGGGGGGGCCTTCCGGGGGACCCAGTACTTC.

The chain has TRBV9 and TRBJ2-1, with 7 bases lining up with TRBD2. Per germline, CDR1 SGDLS and CDR2 YYNGEE. The CDR3 consists of 15 residues. Trimming took 3 bases from V and 10 from J; bases not matched to a gene: 13. The CDR3 here is CASSGERGPQREQFF. For the CDR3, the DNA is TGTGCCAGCAGCGGCGAGCGGGGTCCCCAAAGGGAGCAGTTCTTC.

J is TRBJ2-7 and V is TRBV18, with D unclear. Germline CDR1 KGHSH, CDR2 LQKENI. The ends were cut back, 6 bases at V and 2 bases at J, with 8 bases in the middle. This CDR3 has 12 amino acids. The CDR3 nucleotides read TGTGCCAGCTCTGGCATCACCTACGAGCAGTACTTC. The encoded protein is CASSGITYEQYF. The whole variable domain, filled in from reference TRBV18 and TRBJ2-7, reads NAGVMQNPRHLVRRRGQEARLRCSPMKGHSHVYWYRQLPEEGLKFMVYLQKENIIDESGMPKERFSAEFPKEGPSILRIQQVVRGDSAAYFCASSGITYEQYFGPGTRLTVT.

In DNA form, the CDR3 reads TGTGCCAGTAGTACATTGAGGGGTATAGATACGCAGTATTTT. Residues: CASSTLRGIDTQYF. The gene calls are TRBV19 and TRBJ2-3; D may match TRBD1 or TRBD2 (5 bases each). Trimming stripped 4 bases from V and 5 bases from J, with 13 bases between. The CDR3 is made up of 14 amino acids. Germline V CDR1 and CDR2: LNHDA, SQIVND (reference sequence).

The chain recombines TRBV4-2 with TRBJ2-1; 11 bases are a match to TRBD2. This CDR3 contains 17 residues. The junction had 5 bases not matched to a gene; V was cut back by 0 bases and J by 4 bases. Germline V CDR1 and CDR2: LGHNA, YNFKEQ. CDR3 sequence: CASSQDLTSGVYNEQFF. DNA for the CDR3: TGTGCCAGCAGCCAAGATTTGACTAGCGGGGTGTACAATGAGCAGTTCTTC.

The chain recombines TRBV6-1 with TRBJ2-5; D could derive from TRBD1 or TRBD2 (6 bases each). The germline CDR1 and CDR2 sequences are MNHNS and SASEGT. The germline V and J ends were trimmed by 1 base and 5 bases, with 17 bases remaining between them. The CDR3 runs to 16 residues. CDR3: CASSEEEGGGGETQYF. The DNA of the CDR3 is TGTGCCAGCAGTGAAGAGGAGGGTGGGGGCGGTGAGACCCAGTACTTC.

The rearrangement uses TRBV12-3 or TRBV12-4 and TRBJ2-1; tentatively, D is TRBD1 (6 bases). Trimming pared 3 bases from V and 7 bases from J, leaving 7 bases between. CDR3 length equals 12 residues. The chain's CDR3 is CASSLRGNEQFF. CDR3 bases: TGTGCCAGCAGTTTGAGGGGGAATGAGCAGTTCTTC.

In this sample, this clone turned up once. The genes are TRBV29-1 and TRBJ2-1; 8 bases are a match to TRBD2. Germline values: CDR1 SQVTM, CDR2 ANQGSEA. This CDR3 is 16 amino acids long. The V gene end was trimmed by 1 base and the J gene end by 6 bases; junction bases not matched to a gene: 11. The DNA for the CDR3 is TGCAGCGTTGAAGGCTTATTGCGGGGACTAGTCAATGAGCAGTTCTTC. It specifies CSVEGLLRGLVNEQFF.

V gene TRBV18 combines with J gene TRBJ1-2; no reliable D call. V dropped 5 bases and J dropped 7 bases, with 8 bases sitting between them. CDR1 is KGHSH and CDR2 is LQKENI in the germline V gene. The CDR3 contains 11 residues. CDR3 nucleotide sequence: TGTGCCAGCTCAGAACTGGGTGGCTACACCTTC. Amino acid sequence: CASSELGGYTF.

This chain uses TRBV19 with TRBJ2-3; 11 bases agree with TRBD2. The CDR3 extends over 16 amino acids. CDR1 is LNHDA and CDR2 is SQIVND in the germline V gene (reference sequence). V shed 5 bases, J shed 2 bases, and the junction held 6 bases outside the gene matches. The CDR3 coding sequence is TGTGCCAGTAGTGGGGGACTAGCGGAGGACACAGATACGCAGTATTTT. This codes for CASSGGLAEDTDTQYF.

The V and J genes are TRBV29-1 and TRBJ1-2, with D possibly being TRBD1 (5 bases). Germline CDR1 is SQVTM and CDR2 is ANQGSEA. CDR3 length: 15 residues. The V and J ends lost 0 bases and 4 bases respectively, with 15 bases between them. Written as DNA, the CDR3 is TGCAGCGTTGAAGATTGGACACAAGGGGTCTATGGCTACACCTTC. It is translated as CSVEDWTQGVYGYTF. The whole variable domain, remainder taken from reference TRBV29-1 and TRBJ1-2, is SAVISQKPSRDICQRGTSLTIQCQVDSQVTMMFWYRQQPGQSLTLIATANQGSEATYESGFVIDKFPISRPNLTFSTLTVSNMSPEDSSIYLCSVEDWTQGVYGYTFGSGTRLTVV.

The gene calls are TRBV3-1 (or the pseudogene TRBV3-2) and TRBJ1-3; TRBD1 agrees at 7 bases. The CDR3 contains 15 residues. Losses at the gene ends were 1 base for V and 4 bases for J; bases not matched to a gene: 4. Germline CDR1 and CDR2: LGHDT and YNNKEL (reference sequence). The CDR3 protein is CASSQGDSLGNTIYF. CDR3 in DNA: TGTGCCAGCAGCCAAGGGGACAGTCTCGGAAACACCATATATTTT.